This TCR beta chain was captured in a study of patients and donors after allogeneic stem cell transplantation. TCRdb ran MiXCR on the RT-PCR reads and lists one entry per CDR3 protein. The sample holds about 960,000 distinct CDR3 sequences, under 20% seen once. The V end lost 5 bases, the J end lost 5 bases, and 12 bases lay between the germline ends. There are 13 residues in the CDR3. Per germline, CDR1 LGHNA and CDR2 YSLEER. Sequencing input: blood, either unsorted or a sorted T cell fraction (not recorded which). The clonotype comes from a human donor who was either an allogeneic HSCT recipient or a stem cell or donor lymphocyte infusion donor (not recorded which). It is not recorded whose cells these are; they may come from a transplant donor. The chain uses TRBV4-3 and TRBJ2-5; D might be TRBD2 (5 bases). The CDR3: CASSLTTWETQYF. CDR3 sequence (DNA): TGCGCCAGCAGCTTGACTACTTGGGAGACCCAGTACTTC.